The clone carrying this T cell receptor (beta chain) was observed a handful of times. These data are taken from a study of CD8+CD57+ T cells in acquired aplastic anemia. Patients picked for sequencing had shown CD8+CD57+ cell expansion detected by flow cytometry. For CDR3 and TCR beta VDJ profiling, genomic DNA was the template used. TCRdb ran MiXCR on the reads and lists one entry per CDR3 protein. The table includes around 150,000 distinct CDR3 sequences, 71% detected once. V lost 2 bases and J lost 3, with 7 bases in between. CDR3 length equals 14 residues. The source is a human donor with aplastic anemia. The chain has TRBV12-3 or TRBV12-4 and TRBJ1-4; D uncertain. Sequencing was performed on sorted CD4+, CD8+, or CD8+CD57+ T cells (not recorded which) from PBMCs. The CDR3 DNA reads TGTGCCAGCAGTTTAAGGACCTCTAATGAAAAACTGTTTTTT. This encodes CASSLRTSNEKLFF.